This TCR beta chain was sequenced during a study of blood T cells in healthy people across ages. Study-level points and caveats: Calculation of diversity from one million T cells yielded estimates considered to be underestimates.

Then a second PCR, running roughly 7 to 11 cycles, was carried out with a sample-barcoded 5' primer and a J-beta primer mix. Via MiXCR, TCRdb re-called the 5' RACE reads, giving one row per CDR3 protein. The data show almost 1 million distinct CDR3 sequences, roughly 51% seen once. The sample providers were healthy Caucasian people from Russia, aged roughly 6 to 95. CDR3 length: 15 amino acids. Germline CDR1 is SGHTA and CDR2 is FQGNSA. The V and J ends lost 1 base and 2 bases respectively, with 10 bases between them. Notes on this clonotype: Its specificity is not known.

The sequence was collected from a woman aged 55 to 70 in good health. This rearrangement joins TRBV7-2 to TRBJ2-3; no clear D gene. Material for sequencing was blood. The CDR3 nucleotides are TGTGCCAGCAGCTTAGGAGGCCAGCCCACAGATACGCAGTATTTT. It specifies CASSLGGQPTDTQYF.